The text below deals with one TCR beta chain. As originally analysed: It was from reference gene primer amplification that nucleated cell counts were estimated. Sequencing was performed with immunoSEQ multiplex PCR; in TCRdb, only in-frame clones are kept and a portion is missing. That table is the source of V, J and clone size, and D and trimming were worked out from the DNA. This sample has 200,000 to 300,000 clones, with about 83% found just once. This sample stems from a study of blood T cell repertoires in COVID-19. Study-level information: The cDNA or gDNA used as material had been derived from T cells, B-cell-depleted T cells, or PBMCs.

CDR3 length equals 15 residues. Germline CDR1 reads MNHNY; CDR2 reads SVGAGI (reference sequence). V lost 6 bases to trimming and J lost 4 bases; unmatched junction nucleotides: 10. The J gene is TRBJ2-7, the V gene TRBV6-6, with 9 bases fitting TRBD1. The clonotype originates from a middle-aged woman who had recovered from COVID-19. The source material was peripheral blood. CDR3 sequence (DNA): TGTGCCAGCAGGTCTCCGGGACAGGGAAAATACGAGCAGTACTTC. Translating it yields CASRSPGQGKYEQYF.